This T cell receptor (beta chain) was identified during a study of T cell responses to AZD1222 COVID-19 vaccine. Study-wide findings and caveats: The donor group comprised mostly white British people and more females; the analysis possibly underestimated clonal diversity. Only 5 or 6 individuals given AZD1222 were seropositive at baseline. Nearly half of the spike-specific TCRs reportedly recognize variant regions that carry no mutations. Spike was spanned by vaccine-associated CD4 TCRs, which were dominant at 160-218 and 743-854.

With respect to this clone: Its cognate antigen is unknown.

Clones were sequenced by immunoSEQ multiplex PCR, and TCRdb holds only the in-frame ones, with some missing. The sample includes some 130,000 clones, 75% to 95% seen only once; the top ten take approximately 2.1%. Trimming shortened V by 11 bases and J by 1 base, and 12 bases separated the two germline ends. CDR1 ENHRY and CDR2 SYGVKD come from the germline V gene. The CDR3 sequence is 12 residues long. The sample in question was peripheral blood, obtained 28 days after the second AZD1222 dose. This rearrangement joins TRBV10-3 to TRBJ2-7; no firm D call. The sequence was collected from an adult who received the AZD1222 COVID-19 vaccine. The CDR3 loop reads CAAQDISYEQYF. CDR3 sequence (DNA): TGTGCCGCACAAGACATTTCCTACGAGCAGTACTTC.